The 13 T cell receptor beta chains presented below share a single source sample, sequenced in a study of PD-1 blockade in mismatch repair-deficient tumors. Generated by immunoSEQ multiplex PCR, the TCRdb table keeps only in-frame clones and is missing some. The sample has approximately 23,000 clones, roughly 80% seen once. The source was PBMCs, collected before pembrolizumab treatment. These receptors originate from an adult with mismatch repair-deficient cancer.

The chain combines TRBV16 with TRBJ1-1, with a possible D match to TRBD1 (5 bases). V was clipped by 2 bases and J by 4 bases, with 17 bases between them. Germline V gene lookup returns CDR1 KGHSY and CDR2 FQNENV. The CDR3 is 16 residues long. CDR3 DNA: TGTGCCAGCAGCCAACGGTATAGGGGCGGGGGCACTGAAGCTTTCTTT. Protein: CASSQRYRGGGTEAFF.

The J gene is TRBJ2-1, the V gene TRBV10-1, with TRBD2 identical over 13 bases. V was clipped by 2 bases and J by 7 bases; unmatched bases: 8. The CDR3 covers 17 residues. CDR1 and CDR2 from the germline V gene are WNHNN and SYGVQD (reference sequence). CDR3 bases: TGCGCCAGCAGTGAGAGGGTGGGGACTAGCGGGATAAATGAGCAGTTCTTC. It yields the protein CASSERVGTSGINEQFF.

The J gene is TRBJ2-3, the V gene TRBV9; D uncertain. The CDR3 is made up of 16 amino acids. Germline CDR1 is SGDLS and CDR2 is YYNGEE. Trimming shortened V by 3 bases and J by 2 bases, and 16 bases separated the two germline ends. The CDR3 DNA is TGTGCCAGCAGCGCCGGGTGGAGCCGAAACACAGATACGCAGTATTTT. Its translation: CASSAGWSRNTDTQYF.

The chain has TRBV30 and TRBJ2-1; possibly TRBD2 for D (6 bases). The CDR3 has 15 amino acids. CDR1 and CDR2 (germline): GTSNPN, SVGIG (reference sequence). V was cut by 2 bases and J by 1 base, with 12 bases left in between. The CDR3 bases are TGTGCCTGGAGTCACGGGACTGGGTCCTACAATGAGCAGTTCTTC. Translation: CAWSHGTGSYNEQFF.

In its sample, this clone was seen once. The chain carries TRBV5-1 and TRBJ2-3; 11 nucleotides agree with TRBD1. The CDR3 length is 17 residues. Germline V gene lookup returns CDR1 SGHRS and CDR2 YFSETQ. Germline trimming cut 3 bases from V and 4 bases from J; bases unmatched to any gene: 10. CDR3 bases: TGCGCCAGCAGCTCTCGTCCCGGGACAGGGGGGGCAGATACGCAGTATTTT. This encodes CASSSRPGTGGADTQYF.

This clone appeared a few times. The chain employs TRBV28 and TRBJ1-2; D perhaps matches TRBD1 (6 bases). Germline V gene sequence: CDR1 MDHEN, CDR2 SYDVKM. The CDR3 sequence is 13 residues long. V gave up 6 bases and J gave up 5 bases, with 13 bases separating them. The DNA of the CDR3 is TGTGCCAGCAGAGAGGGACACAGATATGGCTACACCTTC. This codes for CASREGHRYGYTF.

V usage is TRBV2 and J usage is TRBJ2-3; 8 bases line up with TRBD2. Germline V gene sequence: CDR1 SNHLY, CDR2 FYNNEI. Trimming at V came to 9 bases and at J to 0 bases, leaving 8 bases not matched to a gene. The CDR3 runs to 15 residues. The chain's CDR3 is CARGERETSTDTQYF. The CDR3, as DNA: TGTGCCAGAGGGGAGCGGGAGACGAGCACAGATACGCAGTATTTT.

This chain joins TRBV19 and TRBJ2-7; TRBD1 aligns across 8 bases. Germline assignment: CDR1 LNHDA and CDR2 SQIVND (reference sequence). With V trimmed by 5 bases and J by 0 bases, 9 bases remained unmatched. The CDR3 runs to 16 residues. The CDR3 loop reads CASSGPGQANSYEQYF. In nucleotides, the CDR3 is TGTGCCAGTAGTGGCCCGGGACAGGCTAACTCCTACGAGCAGTACTTC.

DNA of the CDR3: TGTGCCAGCAGCGTAGTCCCCTCCCTTGATGAGCAGTTCTTC. Protein: CASSVVPSLDEQFF. This rearrangement joins TRBV9 to TRBJ2-1; D is unresolved. Germline V gene sequence: CDR1 SGDLS, CDR2 YYNGEE. V lost 0 bases and J 8 bases, leaving 12 bases between the germline ends. The CDR3 has 14 amino acids.

The chain couples TRBV7-7 to TRBJ2-1, with a tentative D call TRBD1 (5 bases). This CDR3 region has 13 residues. Trimming left V 1 base short and J 9 bases short, with 10 bases between. Germline CDR1 is SSHAT and CDR2 is FNYEAQ (reference sequence). The CDR3 DNA is TGTGCCAGCAGCTTAGACAGGCTGACTGAGCAGTTCTTC. Its translation is CASSLDRLTEQFF.

V usage is TRBV27 and J usage is TRBJ2-1, with D perhaps TRBD1 (5 bases). V gave up 3 bases and J gave up 5 bases, with 14 bases separating them. Germline loops: CDR1 MNHEY, CDR2 SMNVEV (reference sequence). The CDR3 has 15 residues. In DNA form, the CDR3 reads TGTGCCAGCAGTTTTGGGCAGGGTCTCAACAATGAGCAGTTCTTC. Translated: CASSFGQGLNNEQFF.

The table lists this clone with a count of one. The genes are TRBV18 and TRBJ1-5, with D possibly being TRBD1 (6 bases). From germline, CDR1 is KGHSH and CDR2 LQKENI. The CDR3 runs to 15 residues. Trimming stripped 1 base from V and 4 bases from J, with 11 bases between. CDR3 residues: CASSPRQAENQPQHF. CDR3 coding DNA: TGTGCCAGCTCACCACGACAGGCCGAGAATCAGCCCCAGCATTTT.

The rearrangement joins TRBV7-9 to TRBJ1-1, with TRBD1 identical over 7 bases. This CDR3 contains 13 residues. Germline CDR1 is SEHNR and CDR2 is FQNEAQ (reference sequence). The J segment lost 1 base and the V segment lost 6 bases, leaving 2 bases of the junction unmatched. The CDR3 loop reads CASSRQGNTEAFF. The CDR3 nucleotides read TGTGCCAGCAGTCGACAGGGGAACACTGAAGCTTTCTTT.